The rows below give T cell receptor beta chains drawn from one sample of a study of blood T cell repertoires in COVID-19. TCRdb keeps only in-frame clones here, not all; method: immunoSEQ multiplex PCR. This table has roughly 320,000 clones, just over 85% appearing once. Sequencing was done on a sample of PBMCs or T cells enriched from blood (not recorded which). These receptors originate from a man younger than 40 who had recovered from COVID-19. The CDR3 runs from the conserved cysteine through the conserved F or W. A D gene is named only where the DNA matches it firmly. Clone sizes are given selectively: once, few, many, or a class where the clone is expanded.

D gene: .; clone size: .; J gene: TRBJ2-1; V gene: TRBV1; CDR3 protein: CTSTPEISGVSYNEQFF; CDR3 DNA: TGCACCAGCACGCCCGAAATTAGCGGGGTCTCCTACAATGAGCAGTTCTTC
D gene: .; clone size: few; J gene: TRBJ2-3; V gene: TRBV7-6; CDR3 protein: CASSFSGLGTDTQYF; CDR3 DNA: TGTGCCAGCAGCTTCTCGGGGTTGGGTACAGATACGCAGTATTTT
D gene: TRBD1; clone size: .; J gene: TRBJ1-2; V gene: TRBV18; CDR3 protein: CASSSETGGQANGYTF; CDR3 DNA: TGTGCCAGCTCAAGCGAAACAGGGGGACAAGCGAATGGCTACACCTTC
D gene: TRBD1; clone size: .; J gene: TRBJ1-6; V gene: TRBV19; CDR3 protein: CASSVTGQVNSPLHF; CDR3 DNA: TGTGCCAGTAGCGTCACGGGACAGGTTAATTCACCCCTCCACTTT
D gene: TRBD2; clone size: .; J gene: TRBJ2-3; V gene: TRBV11-3; CDR3 protein: CASSLEREIGDTQYF; CDR3 DNA: TGTGCCAGCAGCTTGGAGCGGGAGATAGGAGATACGCAGTATTTT
D gene: TRBD1; clone size: .; J gene: TRBJ1-2; V gene: TRBV6-5; CDR3 protein: CASSYSTGDSNYGYTF; CDR3 DNA: TGTGCCAGCAGTTACTCCACAGGGGATTCTAACTATGGCTACACCTTC
D gene: TRBD1; clone size: .; J gene: TRBJ2-7; V gene: TRBV10-3; CDR3 protein: CAIMGTGGWDEQYF; CDR3 DNA: TGTGCCATCATGGGGACAGGGGGCTGGGACGAGCAGTACTTC
D gene: TRBD1; clone size: .; J gene: TRBJ2-7; V gene: TRBV5-6; CDR3 protein: CASSAGQGGYEQYF; CDR3 DNA: TGTGCCAGCAGCGCTGGACAGGGAGGCTACGAGCAGTACTTC
D gene: TRBD1; clone size: .; J gene: TRBJ2-1; V gene: TRBV5-1; CDR3 protein: CASSYGTGENEQFF; CDR3 DNA: TGCGCCAGCAGCTATGGGACAGGGGAGAATGAGCAGTTCTTC
D gene: .; clone size: .; J gene: TRBJ2-4; V gene: TRBV4-1; CDR3 protein: CASSQARHNIQYF; CDR3 DNA: TGCGCCAGCAGCCAAGCCCGACACAACATTCAGTACTTC
D gene: TRBD2; clone size: .; J gene: TRBJ2-3; V gene: TRBV3-1/TRBV3-2; CDR3 protein: CASSQDLGGFTDTQYF; CDR3 DNA: TGTGCCAGCAGCCAAGATCTCGGGGGGTTCACAGATACGCAGTATTTT
D gene: TRBD1; clone size: .; J gene: TRBJ2-7; V gene: TRBV4-1; CDR3 protein: CASSQALGQGPYEQYF; CDR3 DNA: TGCGCCAGCAGCCAAGCACTTGGACAGGGTCCCTACGAGCAGTACTTC
D gene: .; clone size: .; J gene: TRBJ1-3; V gene: TRBV6-5; CDR3 protein: CASTYQRNSGNTIYF; CDR3 DNA: TGTGCCAGCACCTACCAGCGGAACTCTGGAAACACCATATATTTT
D gene: .; clone size: .; J gene: TRBJ2-2; V gene: TRBV3-1/TRBV3-2; CDR3 protein: CASSQDQQNTGELFF; CDR3 DNA: TGTGCCAGCAGCCAAGATCAACAAAACACCGGGGAGCTGTTTTTT
D gene: .; clone size: .; J gene: TRBJ2-7; V gene: TRBV5-1; CDR3 protein: CASSLGTAAYEQYF; CDR3 DNA: TGCGCCAGCAGCCTAGGGACTGCCGCCTACGAGCAGTACTTC
D gene: .; clone size: once; J gene: TRBJ2-7; V gene: TRBV7-2; CDR3 protein: CASSLVSRGEREQYF; CDR3 DNA: TGTGCCAGCAGCTTAGTTTCCAGGGGGGAGAGGGAGCAGTACTTC
D gene: TRBD2; clone size: .; J gene: TRBJ2-1; V gene: TRBV13; CDR3 protein: CASEAPGGPVQFF; CDR3 DNA: TGTGCCAGCGAGGCCCCGGGGGGGCCTGTGCAGTTCTTC
D gene: TRBD2; clone size: .; J gene: TRBJ2-1; V gene: TRBV5-1; CDR3 protein: CASTRLAGPYNEQFF; CDR3 DNA: TGCGCCAGCACCCGACTAGCGGGACCCTACAATGAGCAGTTCTTC
D gene: .; clone size: once; J gene: TRBJ1-4; V gene: TRBV15; CDR3 protein: CATSQTVGNEKLFF; CDR3 DNA: TGTGCCACCAGCCAGACAGTAGGAAATGAAAAACTGTTTTTT
D gene: .; clone size: .; J gene: TRBJ2-5; V gene: TRBV28; CDR3 protein: CASSLGVRRSERTQYF; CDR3 DNA: TGTGCCAGCAGTTTAGGCGTCAGGCGCTCCGAACGGACCCAGTACTTC
D gene: .; clone size: .; J gene: TRBJ1-1; V gene: TRBV10-1; CDR3 protein: CASSETGVFNTEAFF; CDR3 DNA: TGCGCCAGCAGTGAGACCGGGGTATTCAACACTGAAGCTTTCTTT
D gene: TRBD1; clone size: once; J gene: TRBJ1-2; V gene: TRBV28; CDR3 protein: CASSLADRVVSSTF; CDR3 DNA: TGTGCCAGCAGTTTGGCTGACAGGGTAGTCTCCTCCACCTTC
D gene: .; clone size: .; J gene: TRBJ2-2; V gene: TRBV12-3/TRBV12-4; CDR3 protein: CASSFRGELFF; CDR3 DNA: TGTGCCAGCAGTTTCCGCGGGGAGCTGTTTTTT
D gene: TRBD1; clone size: .; J gene: TRBJ2-7; V gene: TRBV6-6; CDR3 protein: CASSPIPGQGEPYEQYF; CDR3 DNA: TGTGCCAGCAGTCCTATCCCGGGACAGGGGGAGCCCTACGAGCAGTACTTC
D gene: .; clone size: .; J gene: TRBJ2-1; V gene: TRBV5-4; CDR3 protein: CASSLGAGKNEQFF; CDR3 DNA: TGTGCCAGCAGCTTGGGGGCGGGCAAGAATGAGCAGTTCTTC